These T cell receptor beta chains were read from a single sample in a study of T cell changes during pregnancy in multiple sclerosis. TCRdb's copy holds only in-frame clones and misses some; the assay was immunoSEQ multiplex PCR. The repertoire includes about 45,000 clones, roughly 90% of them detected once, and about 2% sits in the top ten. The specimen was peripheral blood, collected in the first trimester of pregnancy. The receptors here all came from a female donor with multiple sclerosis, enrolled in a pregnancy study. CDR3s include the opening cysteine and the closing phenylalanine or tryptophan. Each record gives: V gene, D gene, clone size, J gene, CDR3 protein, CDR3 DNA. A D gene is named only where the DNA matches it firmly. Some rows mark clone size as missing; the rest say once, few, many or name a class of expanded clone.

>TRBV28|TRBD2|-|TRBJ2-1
CASSTLAGGLNEQFF
TGTGCCAGCAGTACACTAGCGGGGGGCCTAAATGAGCAGTTCTTC
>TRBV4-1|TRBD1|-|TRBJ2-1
CASSRWDREGGEQFF
TGCGCCAGCAGCCGATGGGACAGGGAGGGTGGTGAGCAGTTCTTC
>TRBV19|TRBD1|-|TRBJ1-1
CASSIDLETGSEAFF
TGTGCCAGTAGTATAGACCTTGAGACAGGGTCTGAAGCTTTCTTT
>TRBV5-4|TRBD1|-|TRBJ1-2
CASSSRDSYGYTF
TGTGCCAGCAGCTCCAGGGACAGCTATGGCTACACCTTC
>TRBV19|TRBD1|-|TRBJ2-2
CASQKTTGESGELFF
TGTGCCAGCCAAAAAACGACAGGGGAAAGCGGGGAGCTGTTTTTT
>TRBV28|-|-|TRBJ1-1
CASRFGRNTEAFF
TGTGCCAGCAGGTTTGGGAGAAACACTGAAGCTTTCTTT
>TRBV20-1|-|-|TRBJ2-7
CSAATAYEQYF
TGCAGTGCGGCTACAGCCTACGAGCAGTACTTC
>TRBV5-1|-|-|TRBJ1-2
CASSLGGEDGYTF
TGCGCCAGCAGCTTGGGCGGTGAAGATGGCTACACCTTC
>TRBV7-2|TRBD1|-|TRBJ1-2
CASSFPLGQGSSGYTF
TGTGCCAGCAGCTTTCCCCTTGGACAGGGATCGAGCGGCTACACCTTC
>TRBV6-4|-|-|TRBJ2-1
CASSDRGGDYNEQFF
TGTGCCAGCAGTGACCGGGGAGGAGACTACAATGAGCAGTTCTTC
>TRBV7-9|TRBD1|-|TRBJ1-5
CASSLGTVDQPQHF
TGTGCCAGCAGCCTCGGGACAGTGGATCAGCCCCAGCATTTT
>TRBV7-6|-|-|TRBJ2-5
CASSLAGDGGTQYF
TGTGCCAGCAGCTTAGCGGGGGACGGGGGAACCCAGTACTTC
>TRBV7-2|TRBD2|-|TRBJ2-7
CASSLAATSGYEQYF
TGTGCCAGCAGCTTAGCGGCGACTAGCGGCTACGAGCAGTACTTC
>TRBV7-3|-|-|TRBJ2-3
CASGQGGTDTQYF
TGTGCCAGCGGCCAGGGTGGCACAGATACGCAGTATTTT
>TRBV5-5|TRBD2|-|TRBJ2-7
CASSKGLAGASSYEQYF
TGTGCCAGCAGCAAGGGACTAGCGGGGGCCAGCTCCTACGAGCAGTACTTC
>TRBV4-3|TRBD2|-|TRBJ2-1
CASSQRTSGVYNEQFF
TGCGCCAGCAGCCAACGGACTAGCGGGGTGTACAATGAGCAGTTCTTC
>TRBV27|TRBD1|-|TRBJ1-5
CASTPLWSRGTCCEPQHF
TGTGCCAGCACCCCATTGTGGTCCAGGGGGACTTGTTGTGAGCCCCAGCATTTT
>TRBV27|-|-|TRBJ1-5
CASSLGRGRYQPQHF
TGTGCCAGCAGTTTAGGTCGGGGGAGGTATCAGCCCCAGCATTTT
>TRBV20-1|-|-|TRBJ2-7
CSAPTPYEQYF
TGCAGTGCTCCGACACCCTACGAGCAGTACTTC
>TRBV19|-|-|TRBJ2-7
CASSPSGYEQYF
TGTGCCAGTAGTCCGTCCGGCTACGAGCAGTACTTC
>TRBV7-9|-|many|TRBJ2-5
CASSPRGPETQYF
TGTGCCAGCAGCCCCCGAGGGCCAGAGACCCAGTACTTC
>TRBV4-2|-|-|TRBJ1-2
CASSQETHGIYGYTF
TGTGCCAGCAGCCAAGAGACTCACGGGATCTATGGCTACACCTTC
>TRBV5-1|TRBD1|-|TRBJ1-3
CASSGQGAFGNTIYF
TGCGCCAGCAGTGGACAGGGGGCGTTTGGAAACACCATATATTTT
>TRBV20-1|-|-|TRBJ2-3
CSASGTDTQYF
TGCAGTGCTTCCGGCACAGATACGCAGTATTTT
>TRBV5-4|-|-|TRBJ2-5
CASSLMAQETQYF
TGTGCCAGCAGCTTGATGGCCCAAGAGACCCAGTACTTC
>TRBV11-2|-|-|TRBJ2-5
CASSLDRETQYF
TGTGCCAGCAGCTTAGACCGGGAGACCCAGTACTTC
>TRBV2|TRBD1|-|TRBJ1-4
CASSEALGAGGEEKLFF
TGTGCCAGCAGTGAAGCGCTTGGAGCAGGGGGCGAGGAAAAACTGTTTTTT
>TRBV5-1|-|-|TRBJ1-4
CASNSGPNEKLFF
TGCGCCAGCAACTCAGGGCCTAATGAAAAACTGTTTTTT
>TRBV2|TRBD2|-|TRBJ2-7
CASSVGAGAYEQYF
TGTGCCAGCAGTGTTGGAGCGGGGGCCTACGAGCAGTACTTC
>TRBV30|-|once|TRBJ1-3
CAWSVTGYGNTIYF
TGTGCCTGGAGTGTAACAGGGTACGGAAACACCATATATTTT
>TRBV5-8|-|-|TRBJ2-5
CASTSQTGFGGETQYF
TGTGCCAGCACCTCCCAGACAGGTTTTGGGGGCGAGACCCAGTACTTC
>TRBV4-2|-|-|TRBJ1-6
CASSQYISYNSPLHF
TGTGCCAGCAGCCAGTATATCTCCTATAATTCACCCCTCCACTTT
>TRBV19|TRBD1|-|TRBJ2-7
CASSQGTGGYEQYF
TGTGCCAGTAGTCAGGGGACAGGGGGCTACGAGCAGTACTTC
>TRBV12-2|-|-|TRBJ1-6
CASPPNLGKQGLQSSYNSPLHF
TGTGCAAGTCCCCCAAACTTGGGCAAGCAGGGACTTCAGAGCTCCTATAATTCACCCCTCCACTTT
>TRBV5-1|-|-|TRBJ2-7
CASSYRQGWYEQYF
TGCGCCAGCAGCTATCGGCAGGGTTGGTACGAGCAGTACTTC
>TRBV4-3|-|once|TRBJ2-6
CASSQDGTTSGANVLTF
TGCGCCAGCAGCCAAGACGGCACTACCTCTGGGGCCAACGTCCTGACTTTC
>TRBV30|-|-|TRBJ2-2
CAWSVGAIGELFF
TGTGCCTGGAGTGTTGGGGCAATCGGGGAGCTGTTTTTT
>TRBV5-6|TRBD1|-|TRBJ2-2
CASSSGTGETANTGELFF
TGTGCCAGCAGCTCCGGGACAGGGGAGACCGCGAACACCGGGGAGCTGTTTTTT
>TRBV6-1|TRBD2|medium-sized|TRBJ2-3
CASSELAGGPDTQYF
TGTGCCAGCAGTGAACTAGCGGGGGGGCCAGATACGCAGTATTTT
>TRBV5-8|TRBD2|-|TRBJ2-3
CASSTRRGGDTQYF
TGTGCCAGCAGCACTAGACGCGGGGGAGATACGCAGTATTTT
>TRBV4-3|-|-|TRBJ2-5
CASSQGNRRGETQYF
TGCGCCAGCAGCCAAGGGAACCGTAGGGGGGAGACCCAGTACTTC
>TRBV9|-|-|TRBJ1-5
CAKKGRLGCSNQPQHF
TGTGCGAAAAAGGGGAGGCTGGGGTGCAGCAATCAGCCCCAGCATTTT